This paragraph covers one T cell receptor (beta chain) sequence. How the authors handled the data: Estimation of nucleated cell counts was performed using reference gene primer amplification. Produced via immunoSEQ multiplex PCR; TCRdb's table is partial and in-frame only. V and J calls and clone size are copied from that table; D and trimming were computed from the DNA. The data contain roughly 61,000 clones, more than 60% of them seen just once; the ten biggest clones take up 14%. This sample is part of a study of blood T cell repertoires in COVID-19. Overall study: The study drew acute and convalescent COVID-19 samples from the United States, Italy and Spain. Sample material is recorded as cDNA or gDNA derived from T cells, B-cell-depleted T cells, or PBMCs.

This CDR3 is 13 amino acids long. Trimming removed 6 bases at V and 4 bases at J, with 12 bases between. Germline lookup yields CDR1 SEHNR and CDR2 FQNEAQ (reference sequence). The clonotype originates from a woman in her 70s with acute or convalescent COVID-19. The chain employs TRBV7-9 and TRBJ2-5; D possibly corresponds to TRBD1 (6 bases). Sequencing was performed on peripheral blood. The CDR3 nucleotides read TGTGCCAGCAGGGCAGGGGTAATAGAGACCCAGTACTTC. As protein: CASRAGVIETQYF.